This T cell receptor (beta chain) was observed in a study of CD8 T cells in ankylosing spondylitis. The CDR3 consists of 18 residues. The germline gives CDR1 SGHDN, CDR2 FVKESK. The germline V and J ends were trimmed by 4 bases and 3 bases, with 19 bases remaining between them. This clonotype was observed a few times. One entry per CDR3 protein, called by TCRdb with MiXCR from the 5' RACE reads. The sample lists 200,000 to 250,000 distinct CDR3 sequences, about 26% occurring once. The clonotype originates from a male donor with ankylosing spondylitis or in good health (not recorded which). V and J are TRBV14 and TRBJ2-6; possibly TRBD2 for D (5 bases). Input material: blood, either unsorted or a sorted T cell fraction (not recorded which). Here the CDR3 DNA reads TGTGCCAGCAGCCCGACGGCGAGGGTACGACGTGGGGCCAACGTCCTGACTTTC. Amino acids: CASSPTARVRRGANVLTF.